These T cell receptor beta chains were read from a single sample in a study of blood T cell repertoires in COVID-19. Some clones are missing from TCRdb's copy, which holds only in-frame ones; the method was immunoSEQ multiplex PCR. The sample lists 360,000 or so clones; roughly 90% were seen once. Sequenced material: peripheral blood. Source of these receptors: a woman aged 55-69 years with COVID-19, enrolled during active disease. Each CDR3 is given with its conserved first and last residue. A D gene is named only where the DNA matches it firmly. A clone size is listed for some rows: how often the clone was seen (once, few, many), or a class if it is expanded.

D gene	V gene	clone size	J gene	CDR3 DNA	CDR3 protein
TRBD2	TRBV6-1	few	TRBJ2-3	TGTGCCAGCAGTGAAAAAAGAGCGGGGAGCACAGATACGCAGTATTTT	CASSEKRAGSTDTQYF
TRBD1	TRBV5-1	NA	TRBJ1-4	TGCGCCAGCAGCCCTCAGGGGGGTGGTGAAAAACTGTTTTTT	CASSPQGGGEKLFF
NA	TRBV7-9	NA	TRBJ2-7	TGTGCCAGCAGTGCCCCATCAGGGGATGAGCAGTACTTC	CASSAPSGDEQYF
NA	TRBV28	NA	TRBJ1-1	TGTGCCAGCAGTCTACGGACTGCGCTCGCTTTCTTT	CASSLRTALAFF
TRBD1	TRBV12-3/TRBV12-4	NA	TRBJ1-1	TGTGCCAGCACCCGCGACAGGGGAGGTGATGCTTTCTTT	CASTRDRGGDAFF
TRBD1	TRBV28	NA	TRBJ2-1	TGTGCCAGCAGTGGCGGGACAGGGGATTATGAGCAGTTCTTC	CASSGGTGDYEQFF
NA	TRBV19	once	TRBJ1-1	TGTGCCAGTACATCTCAGGGAGGAATGGGTGAAGCTTTCTTT	CASTSQGGMGEAFF
NA	TRBV20-1	NA	TRBJ1-5	TGCAGTGCTAGTGCCTCCCACAGGGACAATCAGCCCCAGCATTTT	CSASASHRDNQPQHF
NA	TRBV11-2	NA	TRBJ1-5	TGTGCCAGCAGCTTTTGGCCGAGCAATCAGCCCCAGCATTTT	CASSFWPSNQPQHF
NA	TRBV15	NA	TRBJ2-2	TGTGCCACTCGGCCGGGCGGGCAGGTCTGGGCCGGGGAGCTGTTTTTT	CATRPGGQVWAGELFF
TRBD1	TRBV5-1	once	TRBJ1-1	TGCGCCAGCAGCTTGGACAGGGGCGTGAACACTGAAGCTTTCTTT	CASSLDRGVNTEAFF
NA	TRBV24-1	NA	TRBJ2-1	TGTGCCACCAGTGATTCTTCTGGGCCCAATGAGCAGTTCTTC	CATSDSSGPNEQFF
NA	TRBV3-1/TRBV3-2	NA	TRBJ1-2	TGTGCCAGCAGCCGCACTTACGATGGCTACACCTTC	CASSRTYDGYTF
NA	TRBV6-5	NA	TRBJ1-5	TGTGCCAGCAGTTACGCGGGGGGGAGCAATCAGCCCCAGCATTTT	CASSYAGGSNQPQHF
NA	TRBV2	NA	TRBJ1-2	TGTGCCAGCACGTTTGACCGGAGAGGCTACACCTTC	CASTFDRRGYTF
NA	TRBV6-5	NA	TRBJ1-1	TGTGCCAGCAGCCCGGCGGGGTACACTGAAGCTTTCTTT	CASSPAGYTEAFF
NA	TRBV19	NA	TRBJ2-2	TGTGCCAGTAGATTTCGGACAACCGGGGAGCTGTTTTTT	CASRFRTTGELFF
NA	TRBV7-9	NA	TRBJ2-5	TGTGCCAGCAGCCGTCCTACAGGGCAAGAGACCCAGTACTTC	CASSRPTGQETQYF
NA	TRBV2	NA	TRBJ1-5	TGTGCCAGCAGTGAAAAGTGGTCAGTGAATAGCAATCAGCCCCAGCATTTT	CASSEKWSVNSNQPQHF
TRBD1	TRBV5-1	NA	TRBJ1-1	TGCGCCAGCAGCTTGGGGGACAGGACGACTGAAGCTTTCTTT	CASSLGDRTTEAFF
TRBD1	TRBV14	NA	TRBJ1-5	TGTGCCAGCAGCCTCACAGGGGGCGCGATGGGCAATCAGCCCCAGCATTTT	CASSLTGGAMGNQPQHF
TRBD1	TRBV5-1	NA	TRBJ2-7	TGCGCCAGCAGCTTGGACGCAGGGGGTTCCTCCTACGAGCAGTACTTC	CASSLDAGGSSYEQYF
TRBD1	TRBV28	NA	TRBJ1-5	TGTGCCAGCAAAAAACGCGACAGGGGCAATCAGCCCCAGCATTTT	CASKKRDRGNQPQHF
TRBD2	TRBV6-4	NA	TRBJ2-3	TGTGCCAGCAAGTTAGCGGGGGACACAGATACGCAGTATTTT	CASKLAGDTDTQYF
TRBD2	TRBV3-1/TRBV3-2	NA	TRBJ2-1	TGTGCCAGCAGCCCCCTGGGTTCTAGCGGATACAATGAGCAGTTCTTC	CASSPLGSSGYNEQFF
NA	TRBV10-3	NA	TRBJ2-1	TGTGCCATCAGTGAGTCCGGCGGGGCATACTCCTACAATGAGCAGTTCTTC	CAISESGGAYSYNEQFF
NA	TRBV10-3	NA	TRBJ2-2	TGTGCCATCAGTGCCCGGGAGCCAAACACCGGGGAGCTGTTTTTT	CAISAREPNTGELFF
NA	TRBV2	NA	TRBJ2-3	TGTGCCAGCATCGAACAGGGTCATCCAGATACGCAGTATTTT	CASIEQGHPDTQYF
NA	TRBV7-9	NA	TRBJ2-7	TGTGCCAGCAGCTTAGTAAGGGAGACCTACGAGCAGTACTTC	CASSLVRETYEQYF